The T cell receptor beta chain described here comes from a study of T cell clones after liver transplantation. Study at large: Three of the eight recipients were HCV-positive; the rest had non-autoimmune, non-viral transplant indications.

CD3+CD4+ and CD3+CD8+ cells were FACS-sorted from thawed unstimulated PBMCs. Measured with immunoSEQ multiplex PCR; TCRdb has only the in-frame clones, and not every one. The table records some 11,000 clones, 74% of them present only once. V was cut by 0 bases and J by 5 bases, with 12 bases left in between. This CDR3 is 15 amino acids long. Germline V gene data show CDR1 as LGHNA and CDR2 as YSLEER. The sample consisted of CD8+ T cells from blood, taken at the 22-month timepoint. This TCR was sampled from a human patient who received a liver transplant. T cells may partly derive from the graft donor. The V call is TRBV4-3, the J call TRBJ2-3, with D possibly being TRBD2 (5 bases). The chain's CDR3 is CASSQDYRGQDTQYF. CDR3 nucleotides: TGCGCCAGCAGCCAAGATTACCGCGGGCAAGATACGCAGTATTTT.